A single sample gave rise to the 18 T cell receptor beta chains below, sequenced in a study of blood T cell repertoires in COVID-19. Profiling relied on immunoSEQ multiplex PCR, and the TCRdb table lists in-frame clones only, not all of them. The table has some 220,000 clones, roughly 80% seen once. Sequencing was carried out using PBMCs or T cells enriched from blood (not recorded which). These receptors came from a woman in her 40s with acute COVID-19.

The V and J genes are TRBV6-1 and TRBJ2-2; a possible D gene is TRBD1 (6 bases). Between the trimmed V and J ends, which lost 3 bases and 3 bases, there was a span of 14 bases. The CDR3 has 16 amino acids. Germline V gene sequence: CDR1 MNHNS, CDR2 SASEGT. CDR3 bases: TGTGCCAGCAGTGAGTTTCCAGGGGAGTACACCGGGGAGCTGTTTTTT. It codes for CASSEFPGEYTGELFF.

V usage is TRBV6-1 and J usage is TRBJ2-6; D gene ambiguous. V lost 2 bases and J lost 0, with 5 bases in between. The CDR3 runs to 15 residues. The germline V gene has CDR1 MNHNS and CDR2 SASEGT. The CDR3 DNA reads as TGTGCCAGCAGTGAAAACACCTCTGGGGCCAACGTCCTGACTTTC. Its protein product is CASSENTSGANVLTF.

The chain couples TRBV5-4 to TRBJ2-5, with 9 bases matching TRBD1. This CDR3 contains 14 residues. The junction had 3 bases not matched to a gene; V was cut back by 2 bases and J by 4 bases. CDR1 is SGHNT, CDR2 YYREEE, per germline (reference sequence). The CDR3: CASSFTGGGETQYF. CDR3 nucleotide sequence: TGTGCCAGCAGCTTTACAGGGGGCGGAGAGACCCAGTACTTC. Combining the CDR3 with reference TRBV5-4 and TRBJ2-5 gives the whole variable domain ETGVTQSPTHLIKTRGQQVTLRCSSQSGHNTVSWYQQALGQGPQFIFQYYREEENGRGNFPPRFSGLQFPNYSSELNVNALELDDSALYLCASSFTGGGETQYFGPGTRLLVL.

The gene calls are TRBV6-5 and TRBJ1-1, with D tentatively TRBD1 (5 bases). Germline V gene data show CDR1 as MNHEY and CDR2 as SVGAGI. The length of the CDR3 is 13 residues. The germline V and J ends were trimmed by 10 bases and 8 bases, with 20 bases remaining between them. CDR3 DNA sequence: TGTGCCACCGCGATTAAGGGACTTTCGGAAGCTTTCTTT. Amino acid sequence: CATAIKGLSEAFF.

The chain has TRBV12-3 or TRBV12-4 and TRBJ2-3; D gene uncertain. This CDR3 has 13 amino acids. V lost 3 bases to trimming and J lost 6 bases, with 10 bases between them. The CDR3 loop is CASSLNRRDTQYF. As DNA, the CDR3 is TGTGCCAGCAGTTTGAATAGGCGGGATACGCAGTATTTT.

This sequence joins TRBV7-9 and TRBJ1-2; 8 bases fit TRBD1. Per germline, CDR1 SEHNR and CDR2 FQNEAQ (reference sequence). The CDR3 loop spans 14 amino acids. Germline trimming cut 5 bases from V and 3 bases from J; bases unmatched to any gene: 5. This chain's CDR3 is CASSQTGVYYGYTF. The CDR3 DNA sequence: TGTGCCAGCAGCCAGACAGGGGTCTACTATGGCTACACCTTC.

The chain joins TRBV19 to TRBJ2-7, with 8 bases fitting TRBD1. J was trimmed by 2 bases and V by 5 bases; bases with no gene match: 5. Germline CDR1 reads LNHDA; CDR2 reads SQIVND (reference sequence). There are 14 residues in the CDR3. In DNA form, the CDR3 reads TGTGCCAGTAGTCGGACAGGGAGTCCCTACGAGCAGTACTTC. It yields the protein CASSRTGSPYEQYF.

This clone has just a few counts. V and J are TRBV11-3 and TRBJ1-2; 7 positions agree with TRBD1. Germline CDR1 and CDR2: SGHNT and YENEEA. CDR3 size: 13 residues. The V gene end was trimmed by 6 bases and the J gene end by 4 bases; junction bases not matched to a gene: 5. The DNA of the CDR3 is TGTGCCAGCAGTCACAGGGGCGGCTATGGCTACACCTTC. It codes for CASSHRGGYGYTF.

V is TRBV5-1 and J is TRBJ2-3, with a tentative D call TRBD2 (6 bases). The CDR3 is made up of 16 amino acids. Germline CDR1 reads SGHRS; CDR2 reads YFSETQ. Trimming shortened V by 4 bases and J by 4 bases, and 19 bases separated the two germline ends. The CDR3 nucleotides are TGCGCCAGCAGCCCGGAGGGGACCCCGGGCGCAGATACGCAGTATTTT. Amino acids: CASSPEGTPGADTQYF.

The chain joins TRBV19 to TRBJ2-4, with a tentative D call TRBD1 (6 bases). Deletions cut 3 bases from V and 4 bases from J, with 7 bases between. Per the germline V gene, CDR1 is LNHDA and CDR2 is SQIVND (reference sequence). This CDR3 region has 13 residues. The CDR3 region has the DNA TGTGCCAGTAGTATCGGACAGAAAAACATTCAGTACTTC. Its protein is CASSIGQKNIQYF.

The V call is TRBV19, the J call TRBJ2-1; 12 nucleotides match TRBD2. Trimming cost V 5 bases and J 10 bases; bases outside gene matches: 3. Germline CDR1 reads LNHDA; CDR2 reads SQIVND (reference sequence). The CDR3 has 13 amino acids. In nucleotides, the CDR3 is TGTGCCAGTAGTTCTGGACTAGCGGGGGAGCAGTTCTTC. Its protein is CASSSGLAGEQFF.

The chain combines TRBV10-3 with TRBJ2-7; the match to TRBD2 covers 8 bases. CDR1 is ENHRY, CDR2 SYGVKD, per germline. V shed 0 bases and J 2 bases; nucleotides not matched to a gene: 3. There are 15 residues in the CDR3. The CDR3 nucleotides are TGTGCCATCAGTGAGTCGGCGGGAGGCCCCTACGAGCAGTACTTC. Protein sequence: CAISESAGGPYEQYF.

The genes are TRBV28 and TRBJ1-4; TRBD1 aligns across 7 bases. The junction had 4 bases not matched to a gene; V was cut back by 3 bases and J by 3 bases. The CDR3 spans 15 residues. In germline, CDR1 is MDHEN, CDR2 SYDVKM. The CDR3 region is CASSFDRASNEKLFF. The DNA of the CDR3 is TGTGCCAGCAGTTTCGACAGGGCCTCTAATGAAAAACTGTTTTTT.

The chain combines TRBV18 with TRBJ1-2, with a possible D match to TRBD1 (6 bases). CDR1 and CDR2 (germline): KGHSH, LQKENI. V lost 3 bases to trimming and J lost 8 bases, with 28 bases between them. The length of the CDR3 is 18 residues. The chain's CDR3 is CASSPDSLRGTYGSGYTF. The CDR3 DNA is TGTGCCAGCTCACCGGACAGCCTAAGGGGTACCTATGGTTCGGGCTACACCTTC.

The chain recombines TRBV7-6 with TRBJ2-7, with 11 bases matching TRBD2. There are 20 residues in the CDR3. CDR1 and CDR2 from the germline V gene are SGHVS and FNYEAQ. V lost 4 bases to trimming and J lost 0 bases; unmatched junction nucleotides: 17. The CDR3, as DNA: TGTGCCAGCAGCTCACCATCCGGGACTAGCGGTGAGAAAAGCTCCTACGAGCAGTACTTC. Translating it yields CASSSPSGTSGEKSSYEQYF.

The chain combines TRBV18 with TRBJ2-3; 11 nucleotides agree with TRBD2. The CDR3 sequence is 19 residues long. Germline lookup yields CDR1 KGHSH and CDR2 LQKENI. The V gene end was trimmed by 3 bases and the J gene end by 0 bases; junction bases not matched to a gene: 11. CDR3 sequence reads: CASSPVALAGGSSTDTQYF. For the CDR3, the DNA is TGTGCCAGCTCACCCGTCGCCCTAGCGGGAGGAAGTAGCACAGATACGCAGTATTTT.

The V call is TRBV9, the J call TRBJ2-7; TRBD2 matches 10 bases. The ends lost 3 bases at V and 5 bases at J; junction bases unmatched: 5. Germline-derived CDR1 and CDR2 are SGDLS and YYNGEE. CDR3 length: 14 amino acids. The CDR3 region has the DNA TGTGCCAGCAGCGAGCGGGGGGGCAGGGACGAGCAGTACTTC. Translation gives CASSERGGRDEQYF.

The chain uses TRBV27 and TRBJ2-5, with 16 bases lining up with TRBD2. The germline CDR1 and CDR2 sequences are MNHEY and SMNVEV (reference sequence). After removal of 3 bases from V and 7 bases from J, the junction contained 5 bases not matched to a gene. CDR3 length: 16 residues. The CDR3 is CASSLGLAGGLGTQYF. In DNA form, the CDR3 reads TGTGCCAGCAGTTTGGGACTAGCGGGGGGGCTGGGGACCCAGTACTTC.